This T cell receptor beta chain was sequenced in a study of T cell responses to AZD1222 COVID-19 vaccine. Study summary: Doses given second, at about 4 or about 12 weeks, were pooled.

Germline lookup yields CDR1 SNHLY and CDR2 FYNNEI. Trimming at V came to 7 bases and at J to 10 bases, leaving 6 bases not matched to a gene. The CDR3 has 12 amino acids. Only in-frame clones appear in the TCRdb table, and some are missing; sequencing was by immunoSEQ multiplex PCR. The sample carries 150,000 or so clones, about 92% recorded once. This clone turned up a few times. The antigen remains undetermined. Regarding the study as a whole: AZD1222 recipients seropositive at baseline numbered only 5 to 7.

The receptor comes from an adult in good health. Sequences were derived from peripheral blood, sampled on day 0 of AZD1222 vaccination. This chain uses TRBV2 with TRBJ2-1, with 8 bases aligning to TRBD2. CDR3 bases: TGTGCCAGCACCCTGGGACTAGGGGAGCAGTTCTTC. As protein: CASTLGLGEQFF.